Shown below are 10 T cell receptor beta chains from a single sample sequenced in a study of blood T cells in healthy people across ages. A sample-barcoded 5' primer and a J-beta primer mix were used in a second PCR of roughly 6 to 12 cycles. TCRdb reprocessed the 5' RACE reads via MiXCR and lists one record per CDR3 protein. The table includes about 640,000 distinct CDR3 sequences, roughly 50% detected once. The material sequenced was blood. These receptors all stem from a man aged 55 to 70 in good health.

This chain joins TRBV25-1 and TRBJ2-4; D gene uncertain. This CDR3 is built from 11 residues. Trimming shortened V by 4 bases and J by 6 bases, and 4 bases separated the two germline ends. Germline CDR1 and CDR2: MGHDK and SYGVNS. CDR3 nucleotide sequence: TGTGCCAGCAGTGCAGTAAACATTCAGTACTTC. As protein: CASSAVNIQYF.

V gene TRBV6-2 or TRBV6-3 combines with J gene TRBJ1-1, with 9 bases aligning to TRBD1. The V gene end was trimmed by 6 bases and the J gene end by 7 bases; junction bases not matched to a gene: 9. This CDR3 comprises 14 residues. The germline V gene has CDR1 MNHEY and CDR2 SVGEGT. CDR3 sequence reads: CASSVMTGGLEAFF. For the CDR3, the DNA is TGTGCCAGCAGCGTCATGACAGGGGGTCTTGAAGCTTTCTTT.

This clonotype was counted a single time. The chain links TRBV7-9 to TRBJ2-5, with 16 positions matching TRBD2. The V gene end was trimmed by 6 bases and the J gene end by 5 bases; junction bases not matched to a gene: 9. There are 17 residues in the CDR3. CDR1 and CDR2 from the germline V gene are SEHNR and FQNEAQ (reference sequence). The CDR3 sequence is CASRRGLAGGRLETQYF. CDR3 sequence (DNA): TGTGCCAGCAGACGGGGACTAGCGGGGGGGCGTTTGGAGACCCAGTACTTC.

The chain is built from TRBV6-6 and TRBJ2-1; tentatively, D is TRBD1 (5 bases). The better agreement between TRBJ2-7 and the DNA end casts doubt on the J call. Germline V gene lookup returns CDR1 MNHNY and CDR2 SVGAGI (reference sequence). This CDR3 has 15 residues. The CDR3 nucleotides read TGTGCCAGCAGTGCGAGGTCCCAGGGAAGTCGTGAGCAGTACTTC. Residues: CASSARSQGSREQYF.

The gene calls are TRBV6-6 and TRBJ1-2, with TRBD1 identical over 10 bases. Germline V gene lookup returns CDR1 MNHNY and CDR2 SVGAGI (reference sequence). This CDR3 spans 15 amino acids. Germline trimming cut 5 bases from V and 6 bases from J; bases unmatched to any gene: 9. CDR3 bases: TGTGCCAGCAGTGACCGGACAGGGGGTTCCGATGGCTACACCTTC. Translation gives CASSDRTGGSDGYTF.

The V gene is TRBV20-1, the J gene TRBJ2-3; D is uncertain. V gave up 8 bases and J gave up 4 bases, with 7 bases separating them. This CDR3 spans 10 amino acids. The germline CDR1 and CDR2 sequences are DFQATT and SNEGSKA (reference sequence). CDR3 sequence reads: CSLGPDTQYF. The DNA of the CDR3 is TGCAGTCTTGGGCCAGATACGCAGTATTTT.

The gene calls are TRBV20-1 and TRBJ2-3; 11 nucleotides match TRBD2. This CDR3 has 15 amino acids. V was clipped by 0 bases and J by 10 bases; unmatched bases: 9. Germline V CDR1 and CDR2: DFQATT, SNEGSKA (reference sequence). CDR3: CSARDDSGGAVAQYF. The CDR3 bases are TGCAGTGCTAGAGATGATAGCGGGGGGGCCGTGGCGCAGTATTTT.

CDR3 protein: CASSETFRSYEQYF. The CDR3, as DNA: TGTGCCAGCAGTGAGACATTTAGATCCTACGAGCAGTACTTC. The V gene is TRBV6-2 or TRBV6-3, the J gene TRBJ2-7; D call uncertain. V shed 5 bases and J shed 1 base, with 12 bases lying between them. CDR1 and CDR2 (germline): MNHEY, SVGEGT. CDR3 length: 14 residues.

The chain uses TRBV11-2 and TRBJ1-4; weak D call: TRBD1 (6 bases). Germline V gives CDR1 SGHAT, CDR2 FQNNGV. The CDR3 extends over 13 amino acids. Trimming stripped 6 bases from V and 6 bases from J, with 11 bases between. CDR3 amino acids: CASRKQGHEKLFF. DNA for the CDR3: TGTGCCAGCAGGAAACAGGGTCATGAAAAACTGTTTTTT.

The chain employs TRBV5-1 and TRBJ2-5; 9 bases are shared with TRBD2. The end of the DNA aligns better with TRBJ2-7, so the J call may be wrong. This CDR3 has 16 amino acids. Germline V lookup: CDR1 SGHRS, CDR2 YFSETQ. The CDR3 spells CASKAPLAGASYEQYF. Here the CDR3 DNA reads TGCGCCAGCAAAGCACCGTTAGCGGGGGCCTCGTACGAGCAGTACTTC.